Detailed here is one T cell receptor beta chain. CDR3 size: 16 residues. Trimming took 1 base from V and 2 from J; bases not matched to a gene: 3. Germline assignment: CDR1 SGHDN and CDR2 FVKESK. The sample belongs to a study of control samples from healthy donors and cancer patients. Profiled with immunoSEQ multiplex PCR; TCRdb holds only in-frame clones, not every one. This table holds around 100,000 clones, 80% to 90% found once. This rearrangement joins TRBV14 to TRBJ2-1; 9 nucleotides match TRBD1. Source material: blood. The TCR comes from a man aged 25-40 years in good health. The CDR3 reads CASSQGTGVPYNEQFF. In nucleotides, the CDR3 is TGTGCCAGCAGCCAAGGGACAGGGGTACCCTACAATGAGCAGTTCTTC.